This TCR beta chain emerged from a study of low-dose radiotherapy and immunotherapy resistance in tumors. cDNA synthesis used a TRAV/TRBV-specific primer set for both chains. TCR amplification involved around 22 PCR cycles with a constant-region primer and V-primer adapter. Each CDR3 protein is one row after TCRdb ran MiXCR on the reads. The sample holds about 39,000 distinct CDR3 sequences, more than 20% seen once. This clonotype has at least ten counts. This CDR3 is built from 15 residues. V was clipped by 2 bases and J by 2 bases, with 9 bases between them. The time point is: after trial treatment. Stated treatment: LDRT plus nivolumab, ipilimumab, low-dose cyclophosphamide and aspirin (RACIN trial).

This sequence was found in a female donor with ovarian cancer. This chain uses TRBV12-3 or TRBV12-4 with TRBJ2-2; a possible D gene is TRBD1 (6 bases). This specimen was PBMCs, taken after low-dose radiotherapy plus immunotherapy. In DNA form, the CDR3 reads TGTGCCAGCAGTTTACAGGGGTTTAACACCGGGGAGCTGTTTTTT. This translates into CASSLQGFNTGELFF.